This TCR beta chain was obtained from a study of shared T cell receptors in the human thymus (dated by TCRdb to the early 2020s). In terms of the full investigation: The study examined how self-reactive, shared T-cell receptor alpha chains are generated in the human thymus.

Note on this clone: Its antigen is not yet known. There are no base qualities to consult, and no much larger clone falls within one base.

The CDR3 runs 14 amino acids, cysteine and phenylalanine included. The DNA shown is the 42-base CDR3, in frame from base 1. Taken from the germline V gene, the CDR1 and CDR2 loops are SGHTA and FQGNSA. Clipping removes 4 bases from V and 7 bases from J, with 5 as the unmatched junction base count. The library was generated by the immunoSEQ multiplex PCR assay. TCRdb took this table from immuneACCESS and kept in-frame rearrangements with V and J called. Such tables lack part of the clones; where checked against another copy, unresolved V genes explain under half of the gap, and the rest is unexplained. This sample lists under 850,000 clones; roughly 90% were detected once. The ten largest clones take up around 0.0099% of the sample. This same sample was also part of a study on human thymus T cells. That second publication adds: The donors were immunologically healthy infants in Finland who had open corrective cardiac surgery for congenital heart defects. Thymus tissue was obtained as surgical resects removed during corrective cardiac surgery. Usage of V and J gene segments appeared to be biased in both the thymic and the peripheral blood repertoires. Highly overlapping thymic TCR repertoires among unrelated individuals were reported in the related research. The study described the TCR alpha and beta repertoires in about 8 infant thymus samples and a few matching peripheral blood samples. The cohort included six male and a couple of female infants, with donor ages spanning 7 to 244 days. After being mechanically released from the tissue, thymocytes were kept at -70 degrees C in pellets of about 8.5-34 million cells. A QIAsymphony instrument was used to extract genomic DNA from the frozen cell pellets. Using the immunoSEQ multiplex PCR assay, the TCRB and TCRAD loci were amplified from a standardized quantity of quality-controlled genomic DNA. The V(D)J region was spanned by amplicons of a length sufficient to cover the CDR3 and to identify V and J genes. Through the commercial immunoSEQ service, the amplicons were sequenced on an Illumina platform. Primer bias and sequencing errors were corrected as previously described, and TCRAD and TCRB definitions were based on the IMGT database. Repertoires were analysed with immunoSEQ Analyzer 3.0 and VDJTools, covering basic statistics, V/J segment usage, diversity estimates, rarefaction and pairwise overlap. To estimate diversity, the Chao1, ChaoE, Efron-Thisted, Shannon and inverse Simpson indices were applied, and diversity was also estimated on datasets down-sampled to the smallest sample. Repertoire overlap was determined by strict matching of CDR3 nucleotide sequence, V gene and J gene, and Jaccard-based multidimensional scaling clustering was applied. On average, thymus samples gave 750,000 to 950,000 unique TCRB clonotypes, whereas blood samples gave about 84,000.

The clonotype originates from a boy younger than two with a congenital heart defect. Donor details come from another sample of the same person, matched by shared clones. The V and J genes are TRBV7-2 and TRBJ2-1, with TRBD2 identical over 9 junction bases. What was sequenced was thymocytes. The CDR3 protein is CASSSGLAQNEQFF. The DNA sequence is TGTGCCAGCAGCTCGGGACTAGCCCAGAATGAGCAGTTCTTC. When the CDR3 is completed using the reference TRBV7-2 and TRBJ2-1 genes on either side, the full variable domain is GAGVSQSPSNKVTEKGKDVELRCDPISGHTALYWYRQSLGQGLEFLIYFQGNSAPDKSGLPSDRFSAERTGGSVSTLTIQRTQQEDSAVYLCASSSGLAQNEQFFGPGTRLTVL.